The 17 T cell receptor beta chains below come from one sample, sequenced in a study of tumor-infiltrating lymphocytes in primary liver carcinoma. The template, approximately 500 ng total RNA, yielded TCR beta cDNA made with a constant-region primer. Three nested multiplex PCR rounds of slightly modified ARM-PCR generated TCR beta libraries. Each of the first two PCR rounds ran roughly 9 cycles with TRBV1-TRBV30 forward and C-beta reverse primers. TCRdb reanalysed the multiplex PCR reads using MiXCR and keeps one entry per CDR3 protein. The repertoire has approximately 73,000 distinct CDR3 sequences, over 60% of them found once; the top ten carry about a quarter. Taking roughly 18-32 mg of unsorted bulk tissue, the authors co-extracted RNA and DNA. Sequencing was carried out using liver tumor tissue from sampling region 4. This sample's subset: tumor region T4, right-lateral pole. The source is a man aged 40-55 years with primary liver carcinoma and hepatitis B virus infection.

As concerns this clonotype: The junction shows a germline mismatch at one end, possibly a read error. This sequence joins TRBV11-2 and TRBJ1-3, with D perhaps matching TRBD1 (5 bases). The CDR3 is 13 amino acids. Germline CDR1 SGHAT, CDR2 FQNNGV. The CDR3 sequence is CASAQGVGSTIYF. The CDR3 coding sequence is TGTGCCTCAGCCCAGGGAGTTGGAAGCACCATATATTTC.

As for this clonotype: The junction does not match germline at one end; this may be a read error. This chain connects TRBV4-1 to TRBJ2-3, with D perhaps matching TRBD2 (6 bases). CDR1 and CDR2 from the germline V gene are MGHRA and YSYEKL. The CDR3 spans 15 residues. CDR3 coding DNA: TGCGCCAGCAGCCAAGATATACTAGCTTCGGATACGCAGTATTTC. Translation gives CASSQDILASDTQYF.

Concerning this clonotype: Lacking the conserved final phenylalanine or tryptophan, this CDR3 likely reflects a read error. J is TRBJ2-5 and V is TRBV11-1, with 7 bases lining up with TRBD2. The J call may be faulty, since TRBJ2-1 better matches the DNA end. The CDR3 has 16 amino acids. Germline V gene sequence: CDR1 SGHAT, CDR2 FQDESV (reference sequence). The chain's CDR3 is CASSRPPGGGYNEQFS. In DNA form, the CDR3 reads TGTGCCAGTAGCCGCCCACCGGGAGGTGGGTACAATGAGCAGTTCTCC.

The chain employs TRBV4-1 and TRBJ2-1, with 12 bases identical to TRBD1. V lost 3 bases to trimming and J lost 0 bases; unmatched junction nucleotides: 15. The CDR3 totals 21 residues. Germline assignment: CDR1 MGHRA and CDR2 YSYEKL. CDR3 loop: CASSHLITGQGAISSYNEQFF. For the CDR3, the DNA is TGCGCCAGCAGCCATCTCATAACGGGACAGGGGGCGATTAGCTCCTACAATGAGCAGTTCTTC.

Regarding this clonotype: This may arise from a read error, as a much more abundant clone is one base away. The chain couples TRBV7-9 to TRBJ2-1; no clear D. This CDR3 contains 13 residues. Germline CDR1 SEHNR, CDR2 FQNEAQ (reference sequence). V was clipped by 5 bases and J by 3 bases, with 8 bases between them. The CDR3 DNA reads TGTGCCAGCAGCGGTTGGGTCTACAATGAGCAGTTCTTC. Translation: CASSGWVYNEQFF. The full variable domain, rest sourced from reference TRBV7-9 and TRBJ2-1, is DTGVSQNPRHKITKRGQNVTFRCDPISEHNRLYWYRQTLGQGPEFLTYFQNEAQLEKSRLLSDRFSAERPKGSFSTLEIQRTEQGDSAMYLCASSGWVYNEQFFGPGTRLTVL.

About this clonotype itself: This clone may be a read error of a much larger clone one base away. J is TRBJ2-7 and V is TRBV7-8, with 9 bases fitting TRBD2. Germline V gene lookup returns CDR1 SGHVS and CDR2 FQNEAQ. The CDR3 is 16 amino acids. Trimming removed 4 bases from V and 2 bases from J; junction bases left unmatched: 9. CDR3 sequence reads: CASSSIAGATPYEQYF. Written as DNA, the CDR3 is TGTGCCAGCAGCTCCATAGCGGGAGCGACCCCCTACGAGCAGTACTTC.

A note on this clonotype: Possible read error: a much larger clone is one base away. The rearrangement joins TRBV28 to TRBJ2-7; no definite D call. V was clipped by 7 bases and J by 3 bases, with 7 bases between them. Germline V lookup: CDR1 MDHEN, CDR2 SYDVKM. There are 11 residues in the CDR3. CDR3 protein: CASIDNYEQYF. DNA for the CDR3: TGTGCCAGCATTGATAACTACGAGCAGTACTTC. Full variable domain (missing parts from reference TRBV28 and TRBJ2-7): DVKVTQSSRYLVKRTGEKVFLECVQDMDHENMFWYRQDPGLGLRLIYFSYDVKMKEKGDIPEGYSVSREKKERFSLILESASTNQTSMYLCASIDNYEQYFGPGTRLTVT.

Turning to this clonotype: A read error may account for a junction end that differs from germline. The genes are TRBV7-9 and TRBJ2-5, with D tentatively TRBD1 or TRBD2 (6 bases each). CDR1 is SEHNR, CDR2 FQNEAQ, per germline (reference sequence). The CDR3 has 15 amino acids. The CDR3 region has the DNA TGTGCCAGCAACTTAACGGGGGCGGCTGCTACGACCCAGTACTTC. Protein: CASNLTGAAATTQYF. Variable domain in full (rest from reference TRBV7-9 and TRBJ2-5): DTGVSQNPRHKITKRGQNVTFRCDPISEHNRLYWYRQTLGQGPEFLTYFQNEAQLEKSRLLSDRFSAERPKGSFSTLEIQRTEQGDSAMYLCASNLTGAAATTQYFGPGTRLLVL.

Remarks on this clonotype: One end of the junction is discordant with germline, which a read error may explain. CDR3 nucleotide sequence: TGTGCTAGCGGCTTAGAGATCAGGACAGGGACGGGTGAGCGGTACTTC. Amino acid sequence: CASGLEIRTGTGERYF. The J gene is TRBJ2-7, the V gene TRBV11-2; TRBD1 matches at 8 bases. The CDR3 has 16 amino acids. Per the germline V gene, CDR1 is SGHAT and CDR2 is FQNNGV.

Regarding this clonotype: Its ends do not fully match the called genes, so a read error is possible. The chain uses TRBV6-1 and TRBJ2-1, with TRBD2 matching 8 bases. The germline V gene has CDR1 MNHNS and CDR2 SASEGT. This CDR3 spans 14 amino acids. This CDR3 is CASSPTSGYKEQFF. CDR3 in DNA: TGCGCCAGCAGTCCCACTAGCGGATACAAAGAGCAGTTCTTC.

This clonotype was observed at least ten times. This chain links TRBV6-2 or TRBV6-3 with TRBJ2-3; D may be TRBD2 (6 bases). The CDR3 contains 15 residues. CDR1 and CDR2 (germline): MNHEY, SVGEGT. Trimming stripped 4 bases from V and 0 bases from J, with 11 bases between. In DNA form, the CDR3 reads TGTGCCAGCAGTTCCCGCAGCGGGAGCACAGATACGCAGTATTTT. This gives the protein CASSSRSGSTDTQYF.

A word on this clonotype: The CDR3 ends on some other residue instead of the conserved phenylalanine or tryptophan, so this is likely a read error. The chain joins TRBV6-1 to TRBJ1-1, with D unclear. This CDR3 comprises 14 residues. Germline assignment: CDR1 MNHNS and CDR2 SASEGT. Trimming took 10 bases from V and 4 from J, leaving 19 bases between them. The CDR3 sequence: CANRPSGPGTEAFS. The CDR3 DNA reads TGTGCCAACAGACCCTCCGGACCGGGCACTGAAGCTTTCTCT.

Notes on this clonotype: A much larger clone is a single base away; this may be a read error. The V and J genes are TRBV5-1 and TRBJ2-1; no firm D call. This CDR3 spans 14 amino acids. Germline V gene data show CDR1 as SGHRS and CDR2 as YFSETQ. The CDR3 region is CVSSLGGAEYEQFF. CDR3 nucleotides: TGCGTCAGCAGCTTAGGCGGTGCAGAGTATGAGCAGTTCTTC.

In the case of this clonotype: At one end, the junction sequence differs from germline, possibly due to a read error. The rearrangement joins TRBV6-1 to TRBJ2-2; TRBD1 agrees at 8 bases. This CDR3 has 16 amino acids. Per the germline V gene, CDR1 is MNHNS and CDR2 is SASEGT. The CDR3 region has the DNA TGTGCCAGCAGTACCTACAGGGGGAGGAACACCGGGGAACTGTTTTTT. Translating gives CASSTYRGRNTGELFF.

This sequence joins TRBV11-2 and TRBJ2-7; unclear D gene. Germline V gene data show CDR1 as SGHAT and CDR2 as FQNNGV. V shed 1 base and J shed 2 bases, with 15 bases lying between them. This CDR3 has 16 residues. DNA for the CDR3: TGTGCCAGCAGCTTAGGAACCCCGGTATCTACCTACGAGCAGTACTTC. Its protein is CASSLGTPVSTYEQYF.

A note on this clonotype: A read error may produce the germline difference seen at one junction end. This chain joins TRBV6-5 and TRBJ2-7; 7 nucleotides agree with TRBD1. Germline lookup yields CDR1 MNHEY and CDR2 SVGAGI. CDR3 length equals 15 residues. The CDR3 region is CANRTGTANSYERYF. DNA of the CDR3: TGTGCCAACCGGACCGGGACAGCAAATTCCTACGAGCGGTACTTC.

As for this clonotype: Since the CDR3 does not end with the conserved phenylalanine or tryptophan, this likely comes from a read error. The chain carries TRBV6-1 and TRBJ2-7; D is possibly TRBD2 (6 bases). The CDR3 contains 14 residues. Germline V gene lookup returns CDR1 MNHNS and CDR2 SASEGT. V lost 7 bases and J lost 2, with 15 bases in between. The CDR3 spells CASNPGLSAYEQYY. The CDR3 DNA sequence: TGTGCCAGCAATCCTGGACTATCGGCCTACGAGCAGTACTAC.